Presented here are 26 T cell receptor beta chains from one specimen sequenced in a study of blood T cell repertoires in COVID-19. Sequencing was performed with immunoSEQ multiplex PCR; in TCRdb, only in-frame clones are kept and a portion is missing. In the table there are about 120,000 clones, over 70% of which are singletons. Sequenced sample: peripheral blood. The receptors were gathered from a woman between 65 and 79 years old with acute or convalescent COVID-19.

Written as DNA, the CDR3 is TGTGCCAGCAGCCCGACGGGGGGGCGCCCCGGTGGCTACACCTTC. Protein: CASSPTGGRPGGYTF. J is TRBJ1-2 and V is TRBV7-9, with a tentative D call TRBD1 (6 bases). With 5 bases removed from V and 7 bases from J, the gap between germline ends came to 20 bases. The CDR3 runs to 15 residues. Per the germline V gene, CDR1 is SEHNR and CDR2 is FQNEAQ (reference sequence). Complete variable domain (other parts from reference TRBV7-9 and TRBJ1-2): DTGVSQNPRHKITKRGQNVTFRCDPISEHNRLYWYRQTLGQGPEFLTYFQNEAQLEKSRLLSDRFSAERPKGSFSTLEIQRTEQGDSAMYLCASSPTGGRPGGYTFGSGTRLTVV.

The chain joins TRBV5-4 to TRBJ1-2, with no clear D. This CDR3 comprises 13 residues. Germline V gene sequence: CDR1 SGHNT, CDR2 YYREEE (reference sequence). V gave up 4 bases and J gave up 5 bases, with 12 bases separating them. Written as DNA, the CDR3 is TGTGCCAGCAGCCTGGGCGGAGGGTATGGCTACACCTTC. It specifies CASSLGGGYGYTF. Full variable domain (rest looked up from reference TRBV5-4 and TRBJ1-2): ETGVTQSPTHLIKTRGQQVTLRCSSQSGHNTVSWYQQALGQGPQFIFQYYREEENGRGNFPPRFSGLQFPNYSSELNVNALELDDSALYLCASSLGGGYGYTFGSGTRLTVV.

The V call is TRBV6-5, the J call TRBJ2-7, with 8 bases identical to TRBD1. Germline trimming cut 2 bases from V and 6 bases from J; bases unmatched to any gene: 12. The CDR3 spans 16 residues. Germline CDR1 MNHEY, CDR2 SVGAGI. CDR3 residues: CASSYQPDRVGGEQYF. CDR3 in DNA: TGTGCCAGCAGTTACCAGCCGGACAGGGTGGGGGGCGAGCAGTACTTC.

J is TRBJ1-1 and V is TRBV7-2; perhaps TRBD1 as D (6 bases). Trimming removed 5 bases from V and 0 bases from J, with 16 bases in between. Germline V gene sequence: CDR1 SGHTA, CDR2 FQGNSA. The CDR3 contains 16 residues. CDR3 DNA: TGTGCCAGCAGCCTACCCCCCGGACAGTTGAACACTGAAGCTTTCTTT. Its translation: CASSLPPGQLNTEAFF.

The J gene is TRBJ1-6, the V gene TRBV7-9; D gene uncertain. The CDR3 runs 13 residues. The germline CDR1 and CDR2 sequences are SEHNR and FQNEAQ (reference sequence). The ends were cut back, 2 bases at V and 7 bases at J, with 6 bases in the middle. CDR3 coding DNA: TGTGCCAGCAGCTTAAACCAGAATTCACCCCTCCACTTT. This codes for CASSLNQNSPLHF.

This chain links TRBV7-7 with TRBJ2-6, with 8 bases identical to TRBD1. CDR1 SSHAT and CDR2 FNYEAQ come from the germline V gene (reference sequence). This CDR3 is 16 amino acids long. Germline trimming cut 5 bases from V and 9 bases from J; bases unmatched to any gene: 12. The CDR3 reads CASSPSLGQDGNVLTF. The CDR3, as DNA: TGTGCCAGCAGCCCCAGTTTGGGACAGGATGGCAACGTCCTGACTTTC.

The V call is TRBV6-5, the J call TRBJ1-6; no firm D call. The V and J ends lost 6 bases and 11 bases respectively, with 11 bases between them. The CDR3 covers 12 residues. Germline V gene sequence: CDR1 MNHEY, CDR2 SVGAGI. This CDR3 reads CASSQAPTPLHF. DNA of the CDR3: TGTGCCAGCAGCCAAGCCCCGACACCCCTCCACTTT.

This chain uses TRBV6-5 with TRBJ2-5; D gene ambiguous. The CDR3 runs to 10 residues. Trimming pared 8 bases from V and 2 bases from J, leaving 3 bases between. Germline loops: CDR1 MNHEY, CDR2 SVGAGI. The CDR3, as DNA: TGTGCCAGCTCACAAGAGACCCAGTACTTC. It translates to CASSQETQYF.

This sequence joins TRBV11-3 and TRBJ2-7; D is unclear. CDR3 size: 13 residues. The germline gives CDR1 SGHNT, CDR2 YENEEA. The germline V and J ends were trimmed by 0 bases and 6 bases, with 9 bases remaining between them. The CDR3 DNA is TGTGCCAGCAGCTTAGAACAACAATCCGAGCAGTACTTC. Amino acid sequence: CASSLEQQSEQYF.

This clone was counted a few times. The V call is TRBV12-3 or TRBV12-4, the J call TRBJ1-2; 9 nucleotides match TRBD1. J was trimmed by 8 bases and V by 7 bases; bases with no gene match: 8. The CDR3 extends over 13 amino acids. CDR3 bases: TGTGCCAGCACCGAGGGACAGGGTCGGGGCTACACCTTC. It translates to CASTEGQGRGYTF.

The chain has TRBV2 and TRBJ1-1; a weak D match, TRBD1 (6 bases). The CDR3 contains 14 residues. V was trimmed by 6 bases and J by 1 base, leaving 12 bases between them. The germline CDR1 and CDR2 sequences are SNHLY and FYNNEI. As DNA, the CDR3 is TGTGCCAGCAGACCTACGACAGGGAACACTGAAGCTTTCTTT. Protein: CASRPTTGNTEAFF. Looking up the rest from reference TRBV2 and TRBJ1-1 gives the full variable domain: EPEVTQTPSHQVTQMGQEVILRCVPISNHLYFYWYRQILGQKVEFLVSFYNNEISEKSEIFDDQFSVERPDGSNFTLKIRSTKLEDSAMYFCASRPTTGNTEAFFGQGTRLTVV.

The table lists this clone with a few counts. This sequence joins TRBV27 and TRBJ2-3, with 11 bases fitting TRBD2. The length of the CDR3 is 16 residues. Germline CDR1 and CDR2: MNHEY and SMNVEV (reference sequence). The V gene end was trimmed by 7 bases and the J gene end by 2 bases; junction bases not matched to a gene: 8. The CDR3 region is CASKVPSGGNTDTQYF. CDR3 DNA: TGTGCCAGCAAGGTCCCTAGCGGGGGGAACACAGATACGCAGTATTTT.

In this sample, this clone turned up once. This rearrangement joins TRBV5-1 to TRBJ2-1, with TRBD2 matching 9 bases. CDR1 is SGHRS, CDR2 YFSETQ, per germline. The CDR3 consists of 15 residues. Trimming took 4 bases from V and 9 from J; bases not matched to a gene: 11. CDR3 nucleotides: TGCGCCAGCAGCCCCGGGACTAGCCCAACGGCTGAGCAGTTCTTC. It is translated as CASSPGTSPTAEQFF.

The gene calls are TRBV5-1 and TRBJ1-2; 7 nucleotides match TRBD1. From germline, CDR1 is SGHRS and CDR2 YFSETQ. This CDR3 region has 16 residues. V shed 4 bases and J 3 bases; nucleotides not matched to a gene: 12. Written as DNA, the CDR3 is TGCGCCAGCAGCCGCGCGGCCAGGGGGACAGACTATGGCTACACCTTC. It yields the protein CASSRAARGTDYGYTF.

This clone occurred a few times. The CDR3 sequence is CASSSPHGYGYTF. The CDR3 DNA is TGTGCCAGCAGCTCTCCACATGGCTATGGCTACACCTTC. The chain couples TRBV7-8 to TRBJ1-2, with D unresolved. V lost 4 bases and J 4 bases, leaving 10 bases between the germline ends. The CDR3 is 13 residues long. Looked up from germline, CDR1 is SGHVS and CDR2 is FQNEAQ.

The count of this clone is one. The chain links TRBV6-4 to TRBJ1-6, with 9 bases aligning to TRBD1. In germline, CDR1 is MRHNA, CDR2 SNTAGT. The CDR3 sequence is 15 residues long. V shed 3 bases, J shed 8 bases, and the junction held 5 bases outside the gene matches. The CDR3 reads CASSETTGGDSPLHF. The CDR3 nucleotides read TGTGCCAGCAGTGAAACGACAGGGGGAGATTCACCCCTCCACTTT.

The chain joins TRBV29-1 to TRBJ1-5; tentative D call: TRBD1 (5 bases). CDR1 and CDR2 from the germline V gene are SQVTM and ANQGSEA. Trimming removed 6 bases from V and 7 bases from J, with 13 bases in between. The CDR3 spans 12 residues. Here the CDR3 DNA reads TGCAGCGTCGGCGGGGGGTCGCAGCCCCAGCATTTT. The encoded protein is CSVGGGSQPQHF.

The V gene is TRBV5-4, the J gene TRBJ2-7, with unresolved D. CDR1 is SGHNT and CDR2 is YYREEE in the germline V gene (reference sequence). The CDR3 loop spans 13 amino acids. Deletions cut 2 bases from V and 7 bases from J, with 13 bases between. The CDR3 nucleotides are TGTGCCAGCAGCTTAAAGTCTGTGCGGGAGCAGTACTTC. It yields the protein CASSLKSVREQYF.

The rearrangement joins TRBV24-1 to TRBJ1-5; maybe TRBD1 (5 bases). This CDR3 is built from 18 residues. V lost 5 bases, J lost 4 bases, and 23 bases lay in between. From germline, CDR1 is KGHDR and CDR2 SFDVKD. CDR3 DNA sequence: TGTGCCACCAGTGCTCCCCCAGGGATGCAGGGTGGTAATCAGCCCCAGCATTTT. Protein: CATSAPPGMQGGNQPQHF.

V and J are TRBV5-1 and TRBJ1-6; TRBD1 matches 7 bases. Unmatched junction bases numbered 10, after V lost 2 bases and J lost 8 bases. The CDR3 extends over 16 amino acids. Germline V CDR1 and CDR2: SGHRS, YFSETQ. In nucleotides, the CDR3 is TGCGCCAGCAGCTTAGGGGGCGCGGGTGTGGATTCACCCCTCCACTTT. The encoded protein is CASSLGGAGVDSPLHF.

The chain combines TRBV5-8 with TRBJ2-5; D might be TRBD2 (6 bases). Germline lookup yields CDR1 SGHTS and CDR2 YDEGEE. Trimming pared 0 bases from V and 5 bases from J, leaving 17 bases between. The CDR3 runs to 16 residues. CDR3 sequence (DNA): TGTGCCAGCAGCTTGGCCCTACGGGGGATTCGGGAGACCCAGTACTTC. The encoded protein is CASSLALRGIRETQYF.

The rearrangement links TRBV7-3 to TRBJ1-6; the D gene is possibly TRBD1 (6 bases). The CDR3 length is 18 residues. CDR1 and CDR2 (germline): SGHTA, FQGTGA. V lost 2 bases and J lost 7, with 21 bases in between. CDR3 DNA sequence: TGTGCCAGCAGCTTACAGGGAGGGGGGAACAGAACAAATTCACCCCTCCACTTT. Residues: CASSLQGGGNRTNSPLHF.

The chain couples TRBV28 to TRBJ2-7, with D maybe TRBD2 (7 bases). From germline, CDR1 is MDHEN and CDR2 SYDVKM. V lost 5 bases, J lost 3 bases, and 14 bases lay in between. The CDR3 is made up of 14 amino acids. In DNA, the CDR3 is TGTGCCAGCAGTCCGGGGGGCAGTATCTACGAGCAGTACTTC. Protein product: CASSPGGSIYEQYF.

This sequence joins TRBV5-1 and TRBJ2-7; the D is unclear. Trimming pared 0 bases from V and 4 bases from J, leaving 17 bases between. Germline-derived CDR1 and CDR2 are SGHRS and YFSETQ. The CDR3 totals 16 residues. In DNA form, the CDR3 reads TGCGCCAGCAGCTTGGGAGTGTCATTAGTCCTATACGAGCAGTACTTC. This encodes CASSLGVSLVLYEQYF.

V usage is TRBV5-1 and J usage is TRBJ2-5, with D tentatively TRBD2 (6 bases). V was pared by 0 bases and J by 4 bases, with 10 bases between. Germline CDR1 reads SGHRS; CDR2 reads YFSETQ. The CDR3 sequence is 14 residues long. This CDR3 reads CASSLGEARETQYF. The CDR3 DNA sequence: TGCGCCAGCAGCTTGGGGGAGGCCCGAGAGACCCAGTACTTC.

The DNA of the CDR3 is TGTGCCAGCTCCCCAGGAGGTGGGGGCGGTGAAAAACTGTTTTTT. It translates to CASSPGGGGGEKLFF. The chain recombines TRBV18 with TRBJ1-4; D might be TRBD1 (6 bases). Trimming stripped 6 bases from V and 7 bases from J, with 18 bases between. The CDR3 runs 15 residues. Germline V lookup: CDR1 KGHSH, CDR2 LQKENI.